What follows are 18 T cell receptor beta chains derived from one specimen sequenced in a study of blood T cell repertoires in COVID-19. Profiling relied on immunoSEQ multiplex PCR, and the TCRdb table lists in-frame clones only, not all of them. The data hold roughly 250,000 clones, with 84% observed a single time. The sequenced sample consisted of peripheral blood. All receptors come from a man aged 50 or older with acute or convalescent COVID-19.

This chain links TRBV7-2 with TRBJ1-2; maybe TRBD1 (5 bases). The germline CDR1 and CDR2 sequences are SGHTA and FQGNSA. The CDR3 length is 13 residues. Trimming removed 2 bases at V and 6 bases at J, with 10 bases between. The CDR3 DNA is TGTGCCAGCAGCTTACTACAGGCTCATGGCTACACCTTC. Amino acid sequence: CASSLLQAHGYTF.

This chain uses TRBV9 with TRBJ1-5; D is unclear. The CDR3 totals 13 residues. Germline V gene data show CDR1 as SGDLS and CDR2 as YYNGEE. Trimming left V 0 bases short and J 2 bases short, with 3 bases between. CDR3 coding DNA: TGTGCCAGCAGCGTAGCCGGCAATCAGCCCCAGCATTTT. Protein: CASSVAGNQPQHF.

CDR3 amino acids: CATSRVGVYEQYF. For the CDR3, the DNA is TGTGCCACCAGCAGAGTCGGGGTCTACGAGCAGTACTTC. The chain recombines TRBV15 with TRBJ2-7, with a possible D match to TRBD2 (5 bases). Per germline, CDR1 LNHNV and CDR2 YYDKDF (reference sequence). The CDR3 has 13 amino acids. Trimming removed 1 base at V and 3 bases at J, with 7 bases between.

CDR3 sequence (DNA): TGTGCCAGCAGCACCCGGGACTACGAGCAGTACTTC. It encodes CASSTRDYEQYF. V gene TRBV28 combines with J gene TRBJ2-7; a possible D gene is TRBD2 (5 bases). The length of the CDR3 is 12 residues. Germline CDR1 reads MDHEN; CDR2 reads SYDVKM. The V gene lost 6 bases and the J gene lost 3 bases, with 9 bases spanning the gap.

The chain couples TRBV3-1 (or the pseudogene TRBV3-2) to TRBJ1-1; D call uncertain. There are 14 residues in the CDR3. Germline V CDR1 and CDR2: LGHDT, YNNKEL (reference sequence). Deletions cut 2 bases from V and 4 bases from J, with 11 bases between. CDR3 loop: CASSQTLLTTEAFF. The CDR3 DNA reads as TGTGCCAGCAGCCAAACTCTGCTTACCACTGAAGCTTTCTTT.

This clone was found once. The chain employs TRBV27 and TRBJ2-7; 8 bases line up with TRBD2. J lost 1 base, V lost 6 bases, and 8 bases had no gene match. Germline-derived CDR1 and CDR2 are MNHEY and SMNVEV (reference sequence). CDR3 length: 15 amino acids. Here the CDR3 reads CASRAGAFTSYEQYF. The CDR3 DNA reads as TGTGCCAGCAGAGCGGGGGCATTCACTTCCTACGAGCAGTACTTC.

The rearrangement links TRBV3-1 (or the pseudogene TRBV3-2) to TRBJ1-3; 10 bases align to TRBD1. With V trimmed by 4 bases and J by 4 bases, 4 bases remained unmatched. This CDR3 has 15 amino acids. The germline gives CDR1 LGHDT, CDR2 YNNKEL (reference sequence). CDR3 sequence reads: CASSRDRGSGNTIYF. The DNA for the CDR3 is TGTGCCAGCAGCCGGGACAGGGGATCAGGAAACACCATATATTTT.

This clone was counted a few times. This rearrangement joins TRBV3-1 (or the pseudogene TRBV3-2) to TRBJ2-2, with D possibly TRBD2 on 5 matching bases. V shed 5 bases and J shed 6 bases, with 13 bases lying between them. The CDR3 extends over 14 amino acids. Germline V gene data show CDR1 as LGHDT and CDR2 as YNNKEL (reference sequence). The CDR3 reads CASSTQADSGELFF. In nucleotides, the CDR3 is TGTGCCAGCAGCACGCAAGCGGATTCCGGGGAGCTGTTTTTT.

CDR3 residues: CASRANGIREGEGSYEQYF. CDR3 DNA sequence: TGTGCCAGCAGGGCCAATGGGATCCGCGAAGGGGAAGGGTCCTACGAGCAGTACTTC. The V call is TRBV28, the J call TRBJ2-7; D possibly corresponds to TRBD1 (5 bases). The V end lost 6 bases, the J end lost 1 base, and 28 bases lay between the germline ends. The germline gives CDR1 MDHEN, CDR2 SYDVKM. The CDR3 loop spans 19 amino acids.

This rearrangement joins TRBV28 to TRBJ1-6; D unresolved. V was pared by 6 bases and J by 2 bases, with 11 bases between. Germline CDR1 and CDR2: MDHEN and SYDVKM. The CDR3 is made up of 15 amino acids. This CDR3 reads CASSRAGPYNSPLHF. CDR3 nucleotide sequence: TGTGCCAGCAGCAGAGCGGGCCCCTATAATTCACCCCTCCACTTT.

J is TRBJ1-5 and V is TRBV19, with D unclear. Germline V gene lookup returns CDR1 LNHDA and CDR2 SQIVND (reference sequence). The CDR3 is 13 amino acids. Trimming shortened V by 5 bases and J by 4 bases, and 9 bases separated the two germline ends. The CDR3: CASSPGPNQPQHF. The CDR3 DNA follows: TGTGCCAGTAGTCCCGGTCCTAATCAGCCCCAGCATTTT.

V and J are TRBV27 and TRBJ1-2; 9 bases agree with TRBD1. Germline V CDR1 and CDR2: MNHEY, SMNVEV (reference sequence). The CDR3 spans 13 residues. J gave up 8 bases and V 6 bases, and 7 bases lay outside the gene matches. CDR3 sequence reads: CASSTRDRVGYTF. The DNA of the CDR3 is TGTGCCAGCAGCACCCGGGACAGGGTGGGCTACACCTTC.

CDR3 nucleotides: TGTGCCAGCAGCCCACAGGGGAACACTGAAGCTTTCTTT. Its translation: CASSPQGNTEAFF. The chain employs TRBV12-3 or TRBV12-4 and TRBJ1-1; possible D gene TRBD1, 6 bases. The CDR3 loop spans 13 amino acids. V gave up 6 bases and J gave up 1 base, with 9 bases separating them.

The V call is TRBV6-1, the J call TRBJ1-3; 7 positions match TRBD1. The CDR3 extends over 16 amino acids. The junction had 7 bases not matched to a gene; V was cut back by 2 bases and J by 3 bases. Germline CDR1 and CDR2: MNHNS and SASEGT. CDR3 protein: CASSEHRGSSGNTIYF. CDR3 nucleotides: TGTGCCAGCAGTGAACACAGGGGATCGAGTGGAAACACCATATATTTT.

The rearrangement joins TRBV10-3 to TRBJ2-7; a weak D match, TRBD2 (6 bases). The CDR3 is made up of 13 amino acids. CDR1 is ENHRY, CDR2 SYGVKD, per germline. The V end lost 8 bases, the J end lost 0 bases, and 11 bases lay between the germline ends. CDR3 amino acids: CAIGRQSSYEQYF. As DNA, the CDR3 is TGTGCCATCGGGAGGCAGAGCTCCTACGAGCAGTACTTC.

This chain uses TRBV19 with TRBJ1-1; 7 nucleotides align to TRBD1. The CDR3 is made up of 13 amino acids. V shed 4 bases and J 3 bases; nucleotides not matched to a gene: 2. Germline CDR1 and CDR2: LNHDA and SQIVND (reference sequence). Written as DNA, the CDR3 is TGTGCCAGTAGTAAAGACAGGGACACTGAAGCTTTCTTT. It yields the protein CASSKDRDTEAFF.

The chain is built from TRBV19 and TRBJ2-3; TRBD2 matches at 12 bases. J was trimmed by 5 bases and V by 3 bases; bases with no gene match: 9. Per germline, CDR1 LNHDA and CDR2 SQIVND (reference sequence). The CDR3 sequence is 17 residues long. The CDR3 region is CASSIPGLAGGVDTQYF. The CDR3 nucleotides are TGTGCCAGTAGTATTCCCGGTCTAGCGGGAGGGGTAGATACGCAGTATTTT. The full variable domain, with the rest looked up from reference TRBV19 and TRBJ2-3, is DGGITQSPKYLFRKEGQNVTLSCEQNLNHDAMYWYRQDPGQGLRLIYYSQIVNDFQKGDIAEGYSVSREKKESFPLTVTSAQKNPTAFYLCASSIPGLAGGVDTQYFGPGTRLTVL.

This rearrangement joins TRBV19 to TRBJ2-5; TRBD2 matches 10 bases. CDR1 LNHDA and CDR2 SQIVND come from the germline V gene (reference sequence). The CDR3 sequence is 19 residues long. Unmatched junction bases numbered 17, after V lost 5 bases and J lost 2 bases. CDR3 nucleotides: TGTGCCAGTAGTCGGGAACTAGCGGGATCTTTTCGAACACAAGAGACCCAGTACTTC. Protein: CASSRELAGSFRTQETQYF.